This T cell receptor (beta chain) was recorded in a study of OX40 agonist ivuxolimab in advanced cancers. In the study overall: While on treatment, patients had intravenous ivuxolimab at 0.01 to 10 mg/kg every 2 weeks. Regarding the study as a whole: Partly responding patients at 0.1-3.0 mg/kg showed some of the smallest clonal expansion.

Assay: immunoSEQ multiplex PCR; the TCRdb copy retains only in-frame clones and omits some. The sample holds some 49,000 clones, around nine tenths seen once. A note on this clone: Its antigen is unknown.

Autoimmune disease history or systemic immunosuppression barred patients. Sequencing was performed on CD4+ or CD8+ T cells sorted from blood, taken in a trial of the OX40 agonist ivuxolimab. This clonotype was sampled from an adult with an advanced solid tumor such as melanoma, head and neck, liver or kidney cancer.

The chain's CDR3 is CASRTDVWRTEAFF. As DNA, the CDR3 is TGTGCCAGCAGGACCGACGTTTGGCGCACTGAAGCTTTCTTT. The chain employs TRBV7-2 and TRBJ1-1; no definite D call. V dropped 6 bases and J dropped 4 bases, with 15 bases sitting between them. This CDR3 spans 14 amino acids. CDR1 and CDR2 from the germline V gene are SGHTA and FQGNSA.